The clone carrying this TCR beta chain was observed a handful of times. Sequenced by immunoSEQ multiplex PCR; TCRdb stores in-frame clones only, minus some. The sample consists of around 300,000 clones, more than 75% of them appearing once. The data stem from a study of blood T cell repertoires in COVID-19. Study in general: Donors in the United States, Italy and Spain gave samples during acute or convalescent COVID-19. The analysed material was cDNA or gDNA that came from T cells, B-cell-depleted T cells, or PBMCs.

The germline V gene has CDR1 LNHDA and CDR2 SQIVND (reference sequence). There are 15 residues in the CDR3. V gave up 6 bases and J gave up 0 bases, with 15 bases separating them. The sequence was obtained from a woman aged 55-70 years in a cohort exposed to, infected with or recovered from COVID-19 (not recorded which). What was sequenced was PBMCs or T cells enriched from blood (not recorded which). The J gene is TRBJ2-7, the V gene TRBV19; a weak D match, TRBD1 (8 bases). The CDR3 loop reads CASRVQGGSSYEQYF. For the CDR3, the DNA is TGTGCCAGTAGGGTACAGGGGGGGAGCTCCTACGAGCAGTACTTC.